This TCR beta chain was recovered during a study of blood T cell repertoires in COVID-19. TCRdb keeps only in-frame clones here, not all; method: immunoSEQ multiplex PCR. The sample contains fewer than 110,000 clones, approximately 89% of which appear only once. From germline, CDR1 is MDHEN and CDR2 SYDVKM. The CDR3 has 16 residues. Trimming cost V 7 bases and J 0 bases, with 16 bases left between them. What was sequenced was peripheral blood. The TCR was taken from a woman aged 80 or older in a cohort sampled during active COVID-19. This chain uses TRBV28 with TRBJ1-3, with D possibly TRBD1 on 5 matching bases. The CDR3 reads CASTWGSQFSGNTIYF. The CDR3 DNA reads TGTGCCAGCACCTGGGGCTCCCAATTCTCTGGAAACACCATATATTTT.